Presented here are 19 T cell receptor beta chains from one specimen sequenced in a study of cytomegalovirus exposure and HLA in healthy donors. PCR employed 60 Vbeta and 13 Jbeta primers. Measured with immunoSEQ multiplex PCR; TCRdb has only the in-frame clones, and not every one. The table has some 190,000 clones, 77% seen once. Sequencing used PBMCs. These receptors originate from a woman in her 30s in good health and CMV-seropositive.

The chain employs TRBV6-5 and TRBJ1-3; possible D gene TRBD1, 5 bases. This CDR3 has 14 residues. The germline V gene encodes CDR1 MNHEY and CDR2 SVGAGI. V lost 8 bases, J lost 7 bases, and 18 bases lay in between. CDR3 coding DNA: TGTGCCAGCCTGCCCGGAGGGGATCACAACACCATATATTTT. Its protein is CASLPGGDHNTIYF.

This sequence joins TRBV5-1 and TRBJ2-1; 12 nucleotides align to TRBD2. The V gene's germline CDR1 is SGHRS and CDR2 YFSETQ. CDR3 size: 15 residues. The V and J ends lost 4 bases and 7 bases, in that order; junction bases with no gene match: 6. For the CDR3, the DNA is TGCGCCAGCAGCCCGGGACTAGCGGGTAAGAATGAGCAGTTCTTC. Protein sequence: CASSPGLAGKNEQFF.

CDR3 loop: CASSQGLAGETQYF. Written as DNA, the CDR3 is TGCGCCAGCAGCCAGGGACTAGCAGGGGAGACCCAGTACTTC. The chain joins TRBV5-1 to TRBJ2-5; 9 nucleotides match TRBD2. V was pared by 4 bases and J by 5 bases, with 6 bases of the junction left unmatched. Germline-derived CDR1 and CDR2 are SGHRS and YFSETQ. The CDR3 consists of 14 residues.

This clone was seen a few times. V usage is TRBV4-1 and J usage is TRBJ2-7, with D hard to call. Germline V gives CDR1 MGHRA, CDR2 YSYEKL. Trimming took 4 bases from V and 6 from J, leaving 19 bases between them. The CDR3 loop spans 15 amino acids. The CDR3 region is CASSPPLLVGGEQYF. The CDR3 nucleotides read TGCGCCAGCAGCCCCCCCCTGTTGGTCGGCGGCGAGCAGTACTTC.

This clone was picked up a small number of times. This sequence joins TRBV5-1 and TRBJ2-5; D is undetermined. The germline V gene encodes CDR1 SGHRS and CDR2 YFSETQ. Between the trimmed V and J ends, which lost 4 bases and 2 bases, there was a span of 12 bases. The CDR3 loop spans 14 amino acids. The CDR3 spells CASSVLPAQETQYF. The CDR3 DNA reads TGCGCCAGCAGCGTACTCCCCGCTCAAGAGACCCAGTACTTC.

The V gene is TRBV30, the J gene TRBJ2-1; a possible D gene is TRBD1 (6 bases). The V gene lost 1 base and the J gene lost 13 bases, with 8 bases spanning the gap. The CDR3 extends over 10 amino acids. Per germline, CDR1 GTSNPN and CDR2 SVGIG (reference sequence). CDR3 residues: CAWSGQVQFF. In DNA form, the CDR3 reads TGTGCCTGGAGTGGACAGGTACAGTTCTTC.

The gene calls are TRBV6-6 and TRBJ1-4; TRBD1 is a possible D gene (5 bases). Trimming shortened V by 5 bases and J by 6 bases, and 10 bases separated the two germline ends. The CDR3 runs 13 residues. Germline CDR1 reads MNHNY; CDR2 reads SVGAGI (reference sequence). CDR3 DNA sequence: TGTGCCAGCAGTGCCCGGGACTATGAAAAACTGTTTTTT. Translating it yields CASSARDYEKLFF.

This chain joins TRBV7-9 and TRBJ1-2; a possible D gene is TRBD1 (5 bases). The germline gives CDR1 SEHNR, CDR2 FQNEAQ (reference sequence). V was cut by 5 bases and J by 2 bases, with 18 bases left in between. The CDR3 consists of 16 residues. The chain's CDR3 is CASSPRLGLFNYGYTF. The CDR3 DNA is TGTGCCAGCAGCCCGAGGTTGGGACTTTTCAACTATGGCTACACCTTC.

This rearrangement joins TRBV2 to TRBJ1-5; no reliable D call. From germline, CDR1 is SNHLY and CDR2 FYNNEI. CDR3 length: 15 residues. V was trimmed by 4 bases and J by 2 bases, leaving 12 bases between them. The CDR3 bases are TGTGCCAGCAGTGGCGAAGGACTCCGCAATCAGCCCCAGCATTTT. Amino acids: CASSGEGLRNQPQHF.

The genes are TRBV7-8 and TRBJ2-1; tentatively, D is TRBD1 (5 bases). Germline assignment: CDR1 SGHVS and CDR2 FQNEAQ. This CDR3 contains 14 residues. Trimming stripped 1 base from V and 7 bases from J, with 11 bases between. CDR3 protein: CASSLEGRGNEQFF. DNA of the CDR3: TGTGCCAGCAGCTTAGAAGGTAGGGGAAATGAGCAGTTCTTC.

The chain joins TRBV7-9 to TRBJ1-1, with D maybe TRBD1 (5 bases). The germline V gene has CDR1 SEHNR and CDR2 FQNEAQ (reference sequence). The CDR3 consists of 15 residues. V shed 3 bases and J shed 4 bases, with 15 bases lying between them. CDR3 region: CASSFAGGYVTEAFF. CDR3 nucleotides: TGTGCCAGCAGCTTCGCCGGGGGATACGTCACTGAAGCTTTCTTT.

This clone was found once. The chain combines TRBV15 with TRBJ1-1; D remains unclear. Trimming pared 1 base from V and 3 bases from J, leaving 9 bases between. This CDR3 contains 14 residues. In germline, CDR1 is LNHNV, CDR2 YYDKDF (reference sequence). CDR3 sequence reads: CATSRGGDDTEAFF. The CDR3 DNA reads as TGTGCCACCAGCAGAGGAGGAGATGACACTGAAGCTTTCTTT.

V gene TRBV30 combines with J gene TRBJ2-3, with 8 bases identical to TRBD1. The germline V gene has CDR1 GTSNPN and CDR2 SVGIG (reference sequence). After removal of 3 bases from V and 2 bases from J, the junction contained 7 bases not matched to a gene. There are 15 residues in the CDR3. The CDR3 coding sequence is TGTGCCTGGAGACGCAGGGGGCGGACCACAGATACGCAGTATTTT. Amino acid sequence: CAWRRRGRTTDTQYF.

The V call is TRBV15, the J call TRBJ2-1; 10 bases match TRBD2. This CDR3 has 15 amino acids. Per germline, CDR1 LNHNV and CDR2 YYDKDF (reference sequence). J was trimmed by 8 bases and V by 1 base; bases with no gene match: 5. The CDR3 loop is CATSRAPLAGDEQFF. The CDR3, as DNA: TGTGCCACCAGCAGAGCCCCCCTAGCGGGAGATGAGCAGTTCTTC.

This chain connects TRBV5-4 to TRBJ2-1; 13 bases line up with TRBD2. Germline CDR1 and CDR2: SGHNT and YYREEE (reference sequence). The length of the CDR3 is 17 residues. J lost 1 base, V lost 5 bases, and 6 bases had no gene match. Here the CDR3 reads CASRRGLAGLSYNEQFF. The CDR3 coding sequence is TGTGCCAGCAGAAGGGGACTAGCGGGACTATCCTACAATGAGCAGTTCTTC.

This clone is a singleton in its sample. The chain is built from TRBV5-1 and TRBJ2-2; 8 bases are shared with TRBD2. CDR1 and CDR2 (germline): SGHRS, YFSETQ. The CDR3 sequence is 16 residues long. V shed 0 bases and J 5 bases; nucleotides not matched to a gene: 6. The CDR3 spells CASSLEAGGGTGELFF. The CDR3 DNA is TGCGCCAGCAGCTTGGAGGCGGGAGGAGGGACCGGGGAGCTGTTTTTT.

J is TRBJ2-1 and V is TRBV9, with D possibly TRBD1 on 9 matching bases. CDR1 SGDLS and CDR2 YYNGEE come from the germline V gene. There are 19 residues in the CDR3. Trimming took 5 bases from V and 5 from J, leaving 29 bases between them. CDR3 region: CASSTYRGRRGDQHNEQFF. As DNA, the CDR3 is TGTGCCAGCAGTACATACAGGGGGCGGCGGGGGGACCAACACAATGAGCAGTTCTTC.

V gene TRBV2 combines with J gene TRBJ1-5; TRBD1 is a possible D gene (5 bases). Germline V gene lookup returns CDR1 SNHLY and CDR2 FYNNEI. The CDR3 has 14 residues. V was shortened by 4 bases and J by 7 bases, with 14 bases between the two germline ends. CDR3 sequence: CASSGGSSQQPQHF. The CDR3 bases are TGTGCCAGCAGTGGGGGCAGTTCGCAGCAGCCCCAGCATTTT.

There are a few counts of this clone. V usage is TRBV7-6 and J usage is TRBJ2-1; D is perhaps TRBD2 (5 bases). Germline V gene sequence: CDR1 SGHVS, CDR2 FNYEAQ. This CDR3 is built from 16 residues. V lost 2 bases and J 4 bases, leaving 15 bases between the germline ends. The CDR3 reads CASSLSPSRVYNEQFF. The CDR3 coding sequence is TGTGCCAGCAGCTTATCTCCTAGCAGAGTATACAATGAGCAGTTCTTC.